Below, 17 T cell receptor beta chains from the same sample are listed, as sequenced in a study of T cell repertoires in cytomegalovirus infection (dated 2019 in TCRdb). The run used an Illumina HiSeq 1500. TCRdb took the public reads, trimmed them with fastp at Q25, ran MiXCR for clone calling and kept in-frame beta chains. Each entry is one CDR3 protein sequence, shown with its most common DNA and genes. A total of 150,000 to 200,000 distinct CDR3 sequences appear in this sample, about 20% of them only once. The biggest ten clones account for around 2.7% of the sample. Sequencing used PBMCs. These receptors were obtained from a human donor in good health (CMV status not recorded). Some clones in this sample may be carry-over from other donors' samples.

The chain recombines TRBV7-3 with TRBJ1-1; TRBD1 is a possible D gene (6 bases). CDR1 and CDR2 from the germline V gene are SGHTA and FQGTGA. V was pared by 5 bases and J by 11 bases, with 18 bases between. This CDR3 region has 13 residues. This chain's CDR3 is CASSHAGTDRAFF. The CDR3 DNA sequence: TGTGCCAGCAGCCACGCCGGGACCGACAGGGCTTTCTTT.

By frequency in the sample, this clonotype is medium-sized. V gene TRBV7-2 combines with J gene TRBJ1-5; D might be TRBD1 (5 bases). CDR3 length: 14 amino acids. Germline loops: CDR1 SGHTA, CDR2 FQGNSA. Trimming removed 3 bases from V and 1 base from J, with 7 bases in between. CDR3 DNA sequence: TGTGCCAGCAGCTTGTGGGGGAGCAATCAGCCCCAGCATTTT. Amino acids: CASSLWGSNQPQHF.

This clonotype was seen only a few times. The CDR3 DNA is TGTGCCAGCAGGGAGACAGTGGTCACTGAAGCTTTCTTT. Translating it yields CASRETVVTEAFF. The chain links TRBV28 to TRBJ1-1, with D perhaps matching TRBD1 (5 bases). V was clipped by 6 bases and J by 4 bases, with 12 bases between them. The CDR3 is 13 residues long. The germline gives CDR1 MDHEN, CDR2 SYDVKM.

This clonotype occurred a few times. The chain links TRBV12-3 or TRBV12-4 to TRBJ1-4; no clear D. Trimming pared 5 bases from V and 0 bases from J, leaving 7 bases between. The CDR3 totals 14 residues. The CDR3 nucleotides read TGTGCCAGCAGTGGGCTAACAACTAATGAAAAACTGTTTTTT. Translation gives CASSGLTTNEKLFF.

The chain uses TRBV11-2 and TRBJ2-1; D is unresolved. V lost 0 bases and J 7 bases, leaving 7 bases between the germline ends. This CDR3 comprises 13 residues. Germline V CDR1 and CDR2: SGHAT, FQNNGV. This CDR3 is CASSLDPENEQFF. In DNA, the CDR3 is TGTGCCAGCAGCTTAGATCCAGAAAATGAGCAGTTCTTC. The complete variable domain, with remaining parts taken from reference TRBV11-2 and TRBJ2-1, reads EAGVAQSPRYKIIEKRQSVAFWCNPISGHATLYWYQQILGQGPKLLIQFQNNGVVDDSQLPKDRFSAERLKGVDSTLKIQPAKLEDSAVYLCASSLDPENEQFFGPGTRLTVL.

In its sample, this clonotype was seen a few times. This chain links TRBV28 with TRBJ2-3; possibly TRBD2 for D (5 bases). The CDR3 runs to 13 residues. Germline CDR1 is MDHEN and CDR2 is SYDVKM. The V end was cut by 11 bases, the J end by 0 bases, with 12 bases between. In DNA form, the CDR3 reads TGTGCCGTGGGAGTTCCTAGCACAGATACGCAGTATTTT. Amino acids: CAVGVPSTDTQYF. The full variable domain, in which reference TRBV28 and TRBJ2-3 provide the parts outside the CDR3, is DVKVTQSSRYLVKRTGEKVFLECVQDMDHENMFWYRQDPGLGLRLIYFSYDVKMKEKGDIPEGYSVSREKKERFSLILESASTNQTSMYLCAVGVPSTDTQYFGPGTRLTVL.

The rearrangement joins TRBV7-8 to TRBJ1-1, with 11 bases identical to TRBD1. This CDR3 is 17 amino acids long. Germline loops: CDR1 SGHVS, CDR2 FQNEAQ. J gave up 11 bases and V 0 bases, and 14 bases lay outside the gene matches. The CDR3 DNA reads TGTGCCAGCAGCTTAGCAGTGGACAGGGGGCGCCCAAATTGGGCTTTCTTT. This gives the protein CASSLAVDRGRPNWAFF. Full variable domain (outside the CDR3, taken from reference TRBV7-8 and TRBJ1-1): GAGVSQSPRYKVAKRGQDVALRCDPISGHVSLFWYQQALGQGPEFLTYFQNEAQLDKSGLPSDRFFAERPEGSVSTLKIQRTQQEDSAVYLCASSLAVDRGRPNWAFFGQGTRLTVV.

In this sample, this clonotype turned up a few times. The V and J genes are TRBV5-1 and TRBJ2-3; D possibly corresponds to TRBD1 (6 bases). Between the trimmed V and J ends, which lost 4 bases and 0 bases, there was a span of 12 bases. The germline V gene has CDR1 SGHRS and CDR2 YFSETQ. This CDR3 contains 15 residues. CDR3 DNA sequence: TGCGCCAGCAGCAAAGACAGGACGAGCACAGATACGCAGTATTTT. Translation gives CASSKDRTSTDTQYF.

The CDR3 sequence is CASSGGYYEQYF. The CDR3, as DNA: TGTGCCAGCAGTGGCGGCTACTACGAGCAGTACTTC. V usage is TRBV2 and J usage is TRBJ2-7; no reliable D call. V was cut by 4 bases and J by 3 bases, with 7 bases left in between. The germline gives CDR1 SNHLY, CDR2 FYNNEI. The CDR3 is 12 residues long.

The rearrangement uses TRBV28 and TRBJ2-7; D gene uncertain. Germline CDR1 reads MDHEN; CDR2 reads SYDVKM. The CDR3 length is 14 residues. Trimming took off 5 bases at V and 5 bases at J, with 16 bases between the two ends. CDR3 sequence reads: CASSLTIPTNEQYF. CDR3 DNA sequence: TGTGCCAGCAGTCTCACTATCCCTACGAACGAGCAGTACTTC.

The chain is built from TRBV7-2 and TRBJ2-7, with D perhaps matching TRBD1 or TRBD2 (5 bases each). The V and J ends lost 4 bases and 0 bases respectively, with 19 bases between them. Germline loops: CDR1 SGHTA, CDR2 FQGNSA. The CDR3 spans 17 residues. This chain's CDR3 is CASSSFSVGRSSYEQYF. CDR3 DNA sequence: TGTGCCAGCAGCTCATTTTCGGTGGGACGGAGCTCCTACGAGCAGTACTTC.

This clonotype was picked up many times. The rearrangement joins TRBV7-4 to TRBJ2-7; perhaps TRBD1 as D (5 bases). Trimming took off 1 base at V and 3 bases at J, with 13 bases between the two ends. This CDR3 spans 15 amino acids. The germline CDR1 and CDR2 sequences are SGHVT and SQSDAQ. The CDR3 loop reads CASSLGGLSLYEQYF. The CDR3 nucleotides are TGTGCCAGCAGCTTAGGGGGCCTCAGCCTCTACGAGCAGTACTTC.

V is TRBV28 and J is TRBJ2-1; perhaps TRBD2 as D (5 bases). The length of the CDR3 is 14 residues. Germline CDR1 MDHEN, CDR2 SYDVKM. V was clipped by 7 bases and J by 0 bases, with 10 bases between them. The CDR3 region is CASKTGSSYNEQFF. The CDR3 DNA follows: TGTGCCAGCAAGACTGGGAGCTCCTACAATGAGCAGTTCTTC.

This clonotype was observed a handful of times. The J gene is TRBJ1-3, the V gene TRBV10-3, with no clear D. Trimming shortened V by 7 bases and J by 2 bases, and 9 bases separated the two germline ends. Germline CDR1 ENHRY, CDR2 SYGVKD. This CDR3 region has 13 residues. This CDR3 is CAIKSGAGNTIYF. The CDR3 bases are TGTGCCATCAAGTCAGGCGCTGGAAACACCATATATTTT.

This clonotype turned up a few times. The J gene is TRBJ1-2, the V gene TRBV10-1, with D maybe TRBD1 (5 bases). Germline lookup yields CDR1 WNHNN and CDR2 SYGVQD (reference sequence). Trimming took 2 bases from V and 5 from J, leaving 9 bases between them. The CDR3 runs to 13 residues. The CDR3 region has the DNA TGCGCCAGCAGTGAGGACAGACAATATGGCTACACCTTC. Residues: CASSEDRQYGYTF.

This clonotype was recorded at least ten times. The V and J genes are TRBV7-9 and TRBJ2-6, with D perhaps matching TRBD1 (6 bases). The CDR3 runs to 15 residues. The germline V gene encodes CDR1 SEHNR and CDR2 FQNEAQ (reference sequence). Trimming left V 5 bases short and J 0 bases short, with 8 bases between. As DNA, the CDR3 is TGTGCCAGCAGCACAGGGTTCTCTGGGGCCAACGTCCTGACTTTC. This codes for CASSTGFSGANVLTF. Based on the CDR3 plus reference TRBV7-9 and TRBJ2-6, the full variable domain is DTGVSQNPRHKITKRGQNVTFRCDPISEHNRLYWYRQTLGQGPEFLTYFQNEAQLEKSRLLSDRFSAERPKGSFSTLEIQRTEQGDSAMYLCASSTGFSGANVLTFGAGSRLTVL.

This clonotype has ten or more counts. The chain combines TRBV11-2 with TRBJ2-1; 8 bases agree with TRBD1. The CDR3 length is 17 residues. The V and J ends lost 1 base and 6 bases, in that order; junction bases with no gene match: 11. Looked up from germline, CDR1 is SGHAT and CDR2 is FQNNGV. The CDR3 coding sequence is TGTGCCAGCAGCTTAGGCGGGAATGGGCAGGGGGCCAATGAGCAGTTCTTC. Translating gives CASSLGGNGQGANEQFF.